These 25 T cell receptor beta chains were sequenced from one sample in a study of blood T cell repertoires in COVID-19. Some clones are missing from TCRdb's copy, which holds only in-frame ones; the method was immunoSEQ multiplex PCR. The sample yields 200,000 to 300,000 clones, approximately 90% seen once. The specimen was peripheral blood. These receptors originate from a woman aged 40 to 50 with acute or convalescent COVID-19.

The genes are TRBV19 and TRBJ1-4; TRBD1 might be the D (5 bases). Germline lookup yields CDR1 LNHDA and CDR2 SQIVND (reference sequence). The CDR3 is 14 residues long. Trimming left V 4 bases short and J 7 bases short, with 13 bases between. As DNA, the CDR3 is TGTGCCAGTAGTAAACAGGCGGTGGGTGAAAAACTGTTTTTT. This gives the protein CASSKQAVGEKLFF.

The chain has TRBV5-1 and TRBJ2-5; 10 nucleotides agree with TRBD2. Germline V CDR1 and CDR2: SGHRS, YFSETQ. CDR3 size: 15 residues. With 4 bases clipped from V and 1 base from J, the junction kept 4 bases outside the gene matches. The CDR3 spells CASSPGLASQETQYF. CDR3 sequence (DNA): TGCGCCAGCAGCCCGGGACTAGCGAGCCAAGAGACCCAGTACTTC.

There are a few counts of this clone. The rearrangement uses TRBV2 and TRBJ1-2, with D perhaps matching TRBD1 (6 bases). Trimming stripped 1 base from V and 4 bases from J, with 7 bases between. CDR1 and CDR2 from the germline V gene are SNHLY and FYNNEI. This CDR3 has 13 residues. The CDR3 DNA reads as TGTGCCAGCAGTGAAGGAGGGGGCTATGGCTACACCTTC. Translating it yields CASSEGGGYGYTF.

This chain uses TRBV6-1 with TRBJ1-2, with 7 bases matching TRBD1. Germline V gene data show CDR1 as MNHNS and CDR2 as SASEGT. J lost 3 bases, V lost 6 bases, and 4 bases had no gene match. The CDR3 covers 13 residues. The CDR3, as DNA: TGTGCCAGCAGACCGGGACAGTACTATGGCTACACCTTC. Encoded protein: CASRPGQYYGYTF.

To note about this clone: Additional DNA sequences in this sample encode the identical CDR3. This sequence joins TRBV18 and TRBJ2-7; D gene ambiguous. The length of the CDR3 is 14 residues. Germline assignment: CDR1 KGHSH and CDR2 LQKENI. Trimming stripped 0 bases from V and 2 bases from J, with 8 bases between. The chain's CDR3 is CASSPPSSPYEQYV. In nucleotides, the CDR3 is TGTGCCAGCTCACCACCCTCGTCCCCCTACGAGCAGTACGTC.

V gene TRBV3-1 (or the pseudogene TRBV3-2) combines with J gene TRBJ1-2; 10 positions match TRBD1. V shed 4 bases and J 9 bases; nucleotides not matched to a gene: 17. This CDR3 is built from 17 residues. Looked up from germline, CDR1 is LGHDT and CDR2 is YNNKEL (reference sequence). CDR3 nucleotides: TGTGCCAGCAGCCGCCGGGACAGGGGTGGGATGGCTCGTAGCTACACCTTC. It yields the protein CASSRRDRGGMARSYTF.

The chain uses TRBV2 and TRBJ1-5; D not resolved. Germline V CDR1 and CDR2: SNHLY, FYNNEI. V was trimmed by 7 bases and J by 0 bases, leaving 22 bases between them. This CDR3 region has 18 residues. CDR3 region: CASTYTFDGDYSNQPQHF. In DNA, the CDR3 is TGTGCCAGCACGTACACATTCGACGGGGATTATAGCAATCAGCCCCAGCATTTT.

The rearrangement uses TRBV6-6 and TRBJ1-3, with D unclear. Germline CDR1 is MNHNY and CDR2 is SVGAGI (reference sequence). The CDR3 totals 15 residues. V was pared by 2 bases and J by 0 bases, with 8 bases between. CDR3 in DNA: TGTGCCAGCAGTTACGACGGGATCTCTGGAAACACCATATATTTT. It specifies CASSYDGISGNTIYF.

This sequence joins TRBV27 and TRBJ1-1, with TRBD1 as a possible D gene (5 bases). This CDR3 is built from 14 residues. V lost 6 bases and J lost 1, with 12 bases in between. Germline-derived CDR1 and CDR2 are MNHEY and SMNVEV (reference sequence). The CDR3 region is CASSSGLGNTEAFF. CDR3 sequence (DNA): TGTGCCAGCAGCTCAGGGTTAGGGAACACTGAAGCTTTCTTT.

The V call is TRBV7-9, the J call TRBJ1-4; 7 bases agree with TRBD1. The CDR3 spans 15 residues. The junction had 4 bases not matched to a gene; V was cut back by 0 bases and J by 6 bases. CDR1 is SEHNR and CDR2 is FQNEAQ in the germline V gene (reference sequence). CDR3 region: CASSLAGQKDEKLFF. The DNA of the CDR3 is TGTGCCAGCAGCTTAGCGGGACAGAAAGATGAAAAACTGTTTTTT.

This chain joins TRBV7-3 and TRBJ1-2, with D maybe TRBD1 (5 bases). CDR3 size: 12 residues. V lost 5 bases and J 6 bases, leaving 10 bases between the germline ends. Germline CDR1 is SGHTA and CDR2 is FQGTGA. The CDR3 loop is CASSPGGDGYTF. CDR3 DNA: TGTGCCAGCAGCCCCGGGGGGGATGGCTACACCTTC.

This chain links TRBV5-1 with TRBJ1-2, with a tentative D call TRBD1 (5 bases). CDR1 and CDR2 (germline): SGHRS, YFSETQ. The CDR3 is 14 amino acids. V was pared by 0 bases and J by 6 bases, with 12 bases between. Here the CDR3 DNA reads TGCGCCAGCAGCTTGGGACAGCCCGAGAATGGCTACACCTTC. It is translated as CASSLGQPENGYTF.

This rearrangement joins TRBV19 to TRBJ2-1; the match to TRBD2 covers 8 bases. Germline CDR1 is LNHDA and CDR2 is SQIVND (reference sequence). Trimming cost V 9 bases and J 4 bases; bases outside gene matches: 11. The CDR3 spans 15 residues. CDR3 sequence reads: CASQMERGRYNEQFF. In DNA form, the CDR3 reads TGTGCCAGCCAAATGGAGCGGGGGCGATACAATGAGCAGTTCTTC.

The chain employs TRBV25-1 and TRBJ2-2, with D maybe TRBD2 (6 bases). This CDR3 is 14 amino acids long. Trimming pared 4 bases from V and 6 bases from J, leaving 12 bases between. The germline V gene has CDR1 MGHDK and CDR2 SYGVNS. The CDR3: CASSAPREAGELFF. DNA of the CDR3: TGTGCCAGCAGTGCACCAAGGGAGGCCGGGGAGCTGTTTTTT.

The chain joins TRBV19 to TRBJ1-3; D may be TRBD1 (5 bases). This CDR3 is built from 13 residues. V was pared by 6 bases and J by 3 bases, with 9 bases between. Germline assignment: CDR1 LNHDA and CDR2 SQIVND (reference sequence). CDR3 region: CASRYGGGNTIYF. CDR3 coding DNA: TGTGCCAGTAGGTACGGGGGTGGAAACACCATATATTTT.

V usage is TRBV4-1 and J usage is TRBJ1-2; 8 nucleotides match TRBD1. V lost 4 bases and J lost 6; bases outside the gene matches: 13. The CDR3 runs 16 residues. Germline loops: CDR1 MGHRA, CDR2 YSYEKL. The CDR3 DNA reads TGCGCCAGCAGCCGCCTTATCGGACAGGGTCGGGATGGCTACACCTTC. As protein: CASSRLIGQGRDGYTF.

The rearrangement joins TRBV18 to TRBJ2-1, with D possibly matching TRBD2 (6 bases). The length of the CDR3 is 14 residues. Trimming pared 4 bases from V and 3 bases from J, leaving 10 bases between. The germline V gene has CDR1 KGHSH and CDR2 LQKENI. The CDR3 nucleotides are TGTGCCAGCTCACTTACGGAGGGCTACAATGAGCAGTTCTTC. As protein: CASSLTEGYNEQFF.

The V call is TRBV10-3, the J call TRBJ1-2, with 10 bases aligning to TRBD1. The ends lost 5 bases at V and 1 base at J; junction bases unmatched: 16. In germline, CDR1 is ENHRY, CDR2 SYGVKD. CDR3 size: 19 residues. The CDR3 sequence: CAISTLSSGTGAINYGYTF. DNA of the CDR3: TGTGCCATCAGTACCCTTTCATCCGGGACAGGGGCTATTAACTATGGCTACACCTTC.

Only one count was recorded for this clone. This chain uses TRBV27 with TRBJ2-1; the match to TRBD1 covers 7 bases. CDR3 length: 17 amino acids. Germline V gene sequence: CDR1 MNHEY, CDR2 SMNVEV (reference sequence). With V trimmed by 5 bases and J by 3 bases, 13 bases remained unmatched. The CDR3 nucleotides are TGTGCCAGCAGTCAAACAGGGGATGGAGGTTACTACAATGAGCAGTTCTTC. It translates to CASSQTGDGGYYNEQFF.

The chain joins TRBV5-1 to TRBJ1-1; D is ambiguous. The CDR3 covers 14 residues. The germline gives CDR1 SGHRS, CDR2 YFSETQ. With 4 bases removed from V and 6 bases from J, the gap between germline ends came to 16 bases. CDR3: CASSTRTGVPEAFF. The CDR3 coding sequence is TGCGCCAGCAGCACCCGAACCGGGGTGCCTGAAGCTTTCTTT.

The chain is built from TRBV7-2 and TRBJ2-1; 7 nucleotides align to TRBD1. The germline V gene has CDR1 SGHTA and CDR2 FQGNSA. After removal of 4 bases from V and 4 bases from J, the junction contained 7 bases not matched to a gene. This CDR3 is built from 15 residues. The CDR3 DNA reads TGTGCCAGCAGCTCCCCGGGACAGTTATACAATGAGCAGTTCTTC. This encodes CASSSPGQLYNEQFF.

V usage is TRBV5-5 and J usage is TRBJ1-4; 7 bases fit TRBD1. Germline-derived CDR1 and CDR2 are SGHKS and YYEKEE (reference sequence). Trimming cost V 4 bases and J 7 bases; bases outside gene matches: 13. The CDR3 is made up of 16 amino acids. For the CDR3, the DNA is TGTGCCAGCAGCCGAATATCCGACAGGGTTCGTGAAAAACTGTTTTTT. It codes for CASSRISDRVREKLFF.

The chain employs TRBV5-1 and TRBJ1-2; TRBD1 matches at 9 bases. V dropped 4 bases and J dropped 6; count of bases not matched to a gene: 7. The CDR3 totals 14 residues. The germline gives CDR1 SGHRS, CDR2 YFSETQ. The CDR3 reads CASSIQGAEHGYTF. The DNA of the CDR3 is TGCGCCAGCAGCATACAGGGGGCGGAACATGGCTACACCTTC.

The chain couples TRBV9 to TRBJ2-5; 7 bases align to TRBD2. With 3 bases clipped from V and 5 bases from J, the junction kept 7 bases outside the gene matches. The germline CDR1 and CDR2 sequences are SGDLS and YYNGEE. The CDR3 length is 14 residues. DNA of the CDR3: TGTGCCAGCAGCGCCGGGCCCGGGAGGGAGACCCAGTACTTC. Its translation: CASSAGPGRETQYF.

This sequence joins TRBV15 and TRBJ1-4; D is perhaps TRBD1 (6 bases). V was trimmed by 0 bases and J by 4 bases, leaving 15 bases between them. The V gene's germline CDR1 is LNHNV and CDR2 YYDKDF (reference sequence). The CDR3 is made up of 17 amino acids. CDR3 in amino acids: CATSRDSGGQRNEKLFF. DNA of the CDR3: TGTGCCACCAGCAGAGATTCGGGAGGACAGCGTAATGAAAAACTGTTTTTT.